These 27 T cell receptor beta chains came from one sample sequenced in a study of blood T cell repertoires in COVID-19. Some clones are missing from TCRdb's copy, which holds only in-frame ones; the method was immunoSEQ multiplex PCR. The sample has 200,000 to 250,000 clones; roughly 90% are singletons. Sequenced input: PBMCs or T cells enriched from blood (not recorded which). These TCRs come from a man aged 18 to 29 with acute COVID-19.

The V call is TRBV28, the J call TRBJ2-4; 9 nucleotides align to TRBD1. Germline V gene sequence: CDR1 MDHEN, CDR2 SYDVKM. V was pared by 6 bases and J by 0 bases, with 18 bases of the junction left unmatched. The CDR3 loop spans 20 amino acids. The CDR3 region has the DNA TGTGCCAGCAGCCCCCATTGGGGGACAGGGCGGATACTAGCCAAAAACATTCAGTACTTC. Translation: CASSPHWGTGRILAKNIQYF.

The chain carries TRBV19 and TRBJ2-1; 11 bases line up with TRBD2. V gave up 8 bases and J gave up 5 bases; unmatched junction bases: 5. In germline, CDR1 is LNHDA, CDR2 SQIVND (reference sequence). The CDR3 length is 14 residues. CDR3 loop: CASRPGLADNEQFF. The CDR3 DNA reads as TGTGCCAGTCGACCGGGACTAGCGGACAATGAGCAGTTCTTC. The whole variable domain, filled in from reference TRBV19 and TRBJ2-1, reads DGGITQSPKYLFRKEGQNVTLSCEQNLNHDAMYWYRQDPGQGLRLIYYSQIVNDFQKGDIAEGYSVSREKKESFPLTVTSAQKNPTAFYLCASRPGLADNEQFFGPGTRLTVL.

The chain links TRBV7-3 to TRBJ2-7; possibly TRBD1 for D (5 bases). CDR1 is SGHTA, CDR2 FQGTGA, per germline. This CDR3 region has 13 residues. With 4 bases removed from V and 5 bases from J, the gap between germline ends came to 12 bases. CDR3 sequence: CASSWGRANEQYF. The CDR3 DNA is TGTGCCAGCAGCTGGGGCAGGGCCAACGAGCAGTACTTC.

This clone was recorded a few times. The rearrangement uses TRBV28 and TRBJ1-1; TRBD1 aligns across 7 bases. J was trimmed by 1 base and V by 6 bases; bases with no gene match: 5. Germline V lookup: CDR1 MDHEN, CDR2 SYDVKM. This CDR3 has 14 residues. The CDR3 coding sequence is TGTGCCAGCAGGGACGGGACAGCGAACACTGAAGCTTTCTTT. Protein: CASRDGTANTEAFF.

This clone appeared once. The CDR3 region is CASSPLDSSGSLVGEQFF. The CDR3 bases are TGTGCCAGCTCACCACTGGACAGTAGCGGGAGTTTAGTGGGAGAGCAGTTCTTC. J is TRBJ2-1 and V is TRBV18, with TRBD2 matching over 9 bases. The V segment lost 1 base and the J segment 10 bases; nucleotides outside the gene matches: 17. This CDR3 has 18 amino acids. Germline V lookup: CDR1 KGHSH, CDR2 LQKENI.

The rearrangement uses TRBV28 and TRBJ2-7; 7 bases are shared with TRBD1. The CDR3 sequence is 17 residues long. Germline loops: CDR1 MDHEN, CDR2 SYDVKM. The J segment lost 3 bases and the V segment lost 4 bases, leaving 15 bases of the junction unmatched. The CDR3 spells CASSSPYSGQTYYEQYF. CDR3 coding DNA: TGTGCCAGCAGTTCTCCTTATTCGGGACAGACCTACTACGAGCAGTACTTC.

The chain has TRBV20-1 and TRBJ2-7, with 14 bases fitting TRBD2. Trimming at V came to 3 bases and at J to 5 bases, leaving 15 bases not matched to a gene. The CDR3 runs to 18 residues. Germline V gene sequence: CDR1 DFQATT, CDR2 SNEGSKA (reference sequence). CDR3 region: CSASLTSGRATLRNEQYF. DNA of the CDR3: TGCAGTGCTAGTCTGACTAGCGGGAGGGCCACTCTCAGGAACGAGCAGTACTTC.

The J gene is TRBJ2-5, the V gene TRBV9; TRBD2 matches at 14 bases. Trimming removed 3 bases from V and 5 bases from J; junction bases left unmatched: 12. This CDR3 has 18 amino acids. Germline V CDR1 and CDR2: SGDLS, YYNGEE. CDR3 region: CASSANPRLAGGWETQYF. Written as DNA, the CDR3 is TGTGCCAGCAGCGCGAATCCGAGACTAGCGGGAGGGTGGGAGACCCAGTACTTC. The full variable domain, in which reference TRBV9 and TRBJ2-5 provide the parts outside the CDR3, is DSGVTQTPKHLITATGQRVTLRCSPRSGDLSVYWYQQSLDQGLQFLIQYYNGEERAKGNILERFSAQQFPDLHSELNLSSLELGDSALYFCASSANPRLAGGWETQYFGPGTRLLVL.

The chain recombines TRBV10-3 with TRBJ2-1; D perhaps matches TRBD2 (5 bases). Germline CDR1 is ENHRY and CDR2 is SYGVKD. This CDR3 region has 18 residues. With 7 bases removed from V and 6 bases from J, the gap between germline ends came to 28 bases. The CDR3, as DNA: TGTGCCATCACCGAGGGTAGGGCCTTTAGACCGGACTTCAATGAGCAGTTCTTC. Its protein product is CAITEGRAFRPDFNEQFF.

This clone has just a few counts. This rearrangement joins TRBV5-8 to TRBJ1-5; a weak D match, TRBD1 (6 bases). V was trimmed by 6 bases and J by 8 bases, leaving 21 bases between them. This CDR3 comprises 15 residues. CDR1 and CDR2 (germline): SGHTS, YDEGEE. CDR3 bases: TGTGCCAGCACCACAAGAAGGGGGAACGGGAAGCCCCAGCATTTT. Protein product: CASTTRRGNGKPQHF.

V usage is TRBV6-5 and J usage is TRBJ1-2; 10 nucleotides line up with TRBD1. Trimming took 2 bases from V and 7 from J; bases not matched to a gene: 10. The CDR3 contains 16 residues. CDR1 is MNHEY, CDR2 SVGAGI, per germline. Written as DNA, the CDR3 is TGTGCCAGCAGTTACGGGACAGGGGCCTACTGGGGTGGCTACACCTTC. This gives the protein CASSYGTGAYWGGYTF.

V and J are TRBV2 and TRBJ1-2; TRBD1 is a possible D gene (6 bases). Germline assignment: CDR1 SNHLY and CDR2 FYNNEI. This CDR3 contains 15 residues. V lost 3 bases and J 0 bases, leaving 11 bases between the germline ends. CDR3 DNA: TGTGCCAGCAGTGAGACGGACAGTACTAACTATGGCTACACCTTC. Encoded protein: CASSETDSTNYGYTF.

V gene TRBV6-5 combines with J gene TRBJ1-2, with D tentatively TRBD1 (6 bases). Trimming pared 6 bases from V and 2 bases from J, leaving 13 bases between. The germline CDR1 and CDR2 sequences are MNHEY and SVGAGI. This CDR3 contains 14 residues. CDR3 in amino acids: CASRGAAGNYGYTF. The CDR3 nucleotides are TGTGCCAGCAGGGGGGCGGCAGGGAACTATGGCTACACCTTC.

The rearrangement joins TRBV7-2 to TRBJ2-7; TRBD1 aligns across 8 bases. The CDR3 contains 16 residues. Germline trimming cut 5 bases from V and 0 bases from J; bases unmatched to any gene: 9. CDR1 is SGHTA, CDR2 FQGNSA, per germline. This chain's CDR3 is CASSVAGTGSSYEQYF. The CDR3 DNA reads TGTGCCAGCAGCGTGGCCGGGACAGGAAGCTCCTACGAGCAGTACTTC.

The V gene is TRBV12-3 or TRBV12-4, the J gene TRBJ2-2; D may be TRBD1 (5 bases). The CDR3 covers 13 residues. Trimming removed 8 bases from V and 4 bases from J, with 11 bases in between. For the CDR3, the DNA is TGTGCCAGCTGCAGGGTTTTCACCGGGGAGCTGTTTTTT. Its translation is CASCRVFTGELFF.

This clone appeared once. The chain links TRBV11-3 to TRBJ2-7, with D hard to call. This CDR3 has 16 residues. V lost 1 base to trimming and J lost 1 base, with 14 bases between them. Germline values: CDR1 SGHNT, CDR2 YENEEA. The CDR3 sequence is CASSLVDSRLSYEQYF. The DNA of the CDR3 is TGTGCCAGCAGCTTAGTAGACTCCCGACTGTCCTACGAGCAGTACTTC.

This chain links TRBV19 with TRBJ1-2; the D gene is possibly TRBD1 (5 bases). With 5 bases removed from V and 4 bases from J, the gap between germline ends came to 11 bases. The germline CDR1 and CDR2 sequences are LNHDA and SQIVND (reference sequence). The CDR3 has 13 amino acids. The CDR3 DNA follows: TGTGCCAGTAGTGCTGGACAAATCTATGGCTACACCTTC. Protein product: CASSAGQIYGYTF.

The CDR3 sequence is CASSETSRTSGTEQYF. DNA for the CDR3: TGCGCCAGCAGTGAGACCTCCCGGACTAGCGGGACCGAGCAGTACTTC. The V and J genes are TRBV10-1 and TRBJ2-7; 12 nucleotides align to TRBD2. The CDR3 loop spans 16 amino acids. The trim removed 2 bases at V and 6 bases at J, leaving 8 bases unmatched. Looked up from germline, CDR1 is WNHNN and CDR2 is SYGVQD (reference sequence).

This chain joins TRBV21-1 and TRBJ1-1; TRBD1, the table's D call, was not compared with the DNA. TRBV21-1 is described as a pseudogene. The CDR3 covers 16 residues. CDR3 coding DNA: TGTGCCAGCAGCAAAAGGGACAGCCCCAAAAACACTGAAGCTTTCTTT. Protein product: CASSKRDSPKNTEAFF.

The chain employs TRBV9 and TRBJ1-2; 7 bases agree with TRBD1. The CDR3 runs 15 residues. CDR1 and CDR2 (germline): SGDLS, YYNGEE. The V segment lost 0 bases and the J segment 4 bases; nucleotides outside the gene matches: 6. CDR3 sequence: CASSVGGQRSYGYTF. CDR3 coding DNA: TGTGCCAGCAGCGTAGGGGGACAGCGATCCTATGGCTACACCTTC.

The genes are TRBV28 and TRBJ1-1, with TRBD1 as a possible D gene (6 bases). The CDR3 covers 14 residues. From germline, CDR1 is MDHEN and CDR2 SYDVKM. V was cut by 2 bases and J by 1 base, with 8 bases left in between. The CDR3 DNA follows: TGTGCCAGCAGTTTAACCAGGGGGAACACTGAAGCTTTCTTT. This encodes CASSLTRGNTEAFF.

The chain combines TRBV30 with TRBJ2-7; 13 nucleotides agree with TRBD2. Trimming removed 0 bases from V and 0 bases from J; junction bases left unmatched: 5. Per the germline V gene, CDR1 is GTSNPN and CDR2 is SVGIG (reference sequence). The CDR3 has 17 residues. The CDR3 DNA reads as TGTGCCTGGAGTGTACGACTAGCGGGGGGAATCTCCTACGAGCAGTACTTC. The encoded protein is CAWSVRLAGGISYEQYF.

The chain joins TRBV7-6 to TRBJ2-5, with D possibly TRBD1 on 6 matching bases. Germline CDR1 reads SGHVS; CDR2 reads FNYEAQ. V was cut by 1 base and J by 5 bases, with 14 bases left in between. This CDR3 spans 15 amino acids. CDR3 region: CASSLVMGAGETQYF. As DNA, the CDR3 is TGTGCCAGCAGCTTAGTAATGGGGGCCGGGGAGACCCAGTACTTC. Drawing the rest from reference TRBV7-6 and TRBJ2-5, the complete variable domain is GAGVSQSPRYKVTKRGQDVALRCDPISGHVSLYWYRQALGQGPEFLTYFNYEAQQDKSGLPNDRFSAERPEGSISTLTIQRTEQRDSAMYRCASSLVMGAGETQYFGPGTRLLVL.

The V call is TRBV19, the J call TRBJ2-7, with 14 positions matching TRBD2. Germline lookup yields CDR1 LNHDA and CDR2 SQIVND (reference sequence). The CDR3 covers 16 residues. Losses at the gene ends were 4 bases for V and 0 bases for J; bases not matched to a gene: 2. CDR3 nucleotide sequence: TGTGCCAGTAGTACGGGACTAGCGGGGGCCTCCTACGAGCAGTACTTC. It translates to CASSTGLAGASYEQYF.

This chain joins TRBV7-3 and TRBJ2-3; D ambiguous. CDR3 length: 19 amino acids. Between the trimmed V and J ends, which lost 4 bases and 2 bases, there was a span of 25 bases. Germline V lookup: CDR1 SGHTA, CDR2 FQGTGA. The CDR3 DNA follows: TGTGCCAGCAGCTCCCAACCCATTTCATCGACTGGATCCACAGATACGCAGTATTTT. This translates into CASSSQPISSTGSTDTQYF.

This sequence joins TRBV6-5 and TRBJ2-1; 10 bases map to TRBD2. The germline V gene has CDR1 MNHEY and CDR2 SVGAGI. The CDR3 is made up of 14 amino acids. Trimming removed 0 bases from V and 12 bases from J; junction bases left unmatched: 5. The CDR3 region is CASSYSGLALAQFF. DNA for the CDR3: TGTGCCAGCAGTTACTCGGGACTAGCGCTCGCGCAGTTCTTC.

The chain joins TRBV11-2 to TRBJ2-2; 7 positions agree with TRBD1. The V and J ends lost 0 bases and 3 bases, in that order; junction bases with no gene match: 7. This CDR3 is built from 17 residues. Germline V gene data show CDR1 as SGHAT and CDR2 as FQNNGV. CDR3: CASSLEGQLTYTGELFF. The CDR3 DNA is TGTGCCAGCAGCTTAGAGGGACAGCTAACTTACACCGGGGAGCTGTTTTTT.